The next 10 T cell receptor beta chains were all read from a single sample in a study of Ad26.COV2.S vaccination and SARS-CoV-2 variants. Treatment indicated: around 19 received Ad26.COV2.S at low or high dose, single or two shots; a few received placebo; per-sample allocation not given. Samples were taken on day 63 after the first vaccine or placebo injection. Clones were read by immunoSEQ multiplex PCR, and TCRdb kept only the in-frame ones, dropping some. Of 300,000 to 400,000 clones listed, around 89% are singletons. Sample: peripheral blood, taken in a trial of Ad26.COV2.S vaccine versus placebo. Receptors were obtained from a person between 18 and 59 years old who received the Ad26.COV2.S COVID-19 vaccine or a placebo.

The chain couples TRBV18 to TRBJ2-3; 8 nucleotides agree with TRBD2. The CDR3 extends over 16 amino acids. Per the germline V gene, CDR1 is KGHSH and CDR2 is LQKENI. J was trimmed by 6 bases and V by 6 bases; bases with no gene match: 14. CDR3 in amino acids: CASSPQGAGDGDTQYF. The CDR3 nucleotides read TGTGCCAGCTCCCCCCAAGGAGCGGGAGATGGGGATACGCAGTATTTT.

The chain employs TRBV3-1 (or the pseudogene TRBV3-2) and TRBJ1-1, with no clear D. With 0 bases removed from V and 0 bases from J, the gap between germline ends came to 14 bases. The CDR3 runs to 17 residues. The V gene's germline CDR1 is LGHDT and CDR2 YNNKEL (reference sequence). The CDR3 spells CASSQDDRAVMNTEAFF. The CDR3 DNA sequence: TGTGCCAGCAGCCAAGACGATCGGGCAGTTATGAACACTGAAGCTTTCTTT.

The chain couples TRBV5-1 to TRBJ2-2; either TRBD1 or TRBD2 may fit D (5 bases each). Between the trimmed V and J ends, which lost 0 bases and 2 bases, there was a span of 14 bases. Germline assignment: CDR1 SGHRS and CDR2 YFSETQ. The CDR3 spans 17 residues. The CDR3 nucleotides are TGCGCCAGCAGCTTGGGTGTAGGGACGGGAAACACCGGGGAGCTGTTTTTT. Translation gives CASSLGVGTGNTGELFF. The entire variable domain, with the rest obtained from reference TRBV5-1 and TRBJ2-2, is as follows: KAGVTQTPRYLIKTRGQQVTLSCSPISGHRSVSWYQQTPGQGLQFLFEYFSETQRNKGNFPGRFSGRQFSNSRSEMNVSTLELGDSALYLCASSLGVGTGNTGELFFGEGSRLTVL.

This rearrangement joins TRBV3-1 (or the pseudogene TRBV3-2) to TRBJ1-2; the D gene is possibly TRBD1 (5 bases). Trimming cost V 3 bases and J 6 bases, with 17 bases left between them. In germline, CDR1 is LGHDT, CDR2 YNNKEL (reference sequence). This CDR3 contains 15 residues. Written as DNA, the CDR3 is TGTGCCAGCAGCCATACGGTCCGGGGCGGTGATGGCTACACCTTC. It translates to CASSHTVRGGDGYTF.

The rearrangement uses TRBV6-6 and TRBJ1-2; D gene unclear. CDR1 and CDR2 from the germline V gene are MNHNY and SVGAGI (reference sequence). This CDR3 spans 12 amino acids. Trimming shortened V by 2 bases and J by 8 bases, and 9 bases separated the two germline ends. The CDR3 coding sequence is TGTGCCAGCAGTTACGATTGGGGAGGCTACACCTTC. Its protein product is CASSYDWGGYTF.

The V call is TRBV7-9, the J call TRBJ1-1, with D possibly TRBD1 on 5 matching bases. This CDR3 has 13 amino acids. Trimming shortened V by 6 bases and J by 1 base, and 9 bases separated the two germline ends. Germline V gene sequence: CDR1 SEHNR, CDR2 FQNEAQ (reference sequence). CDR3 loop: CASRGPTNTEAFF. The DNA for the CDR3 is TGTGCCAGCAGGGGACCTACGAACACTGAAGCTTTCTTT. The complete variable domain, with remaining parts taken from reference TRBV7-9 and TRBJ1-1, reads DTGVSQNPRHKITKRGQNVTFRCDPISEHNRLYWYRQTLGQGPEFLTYFQNEAQLEKSRLLSDRFSAERPKGSFSTLEIQRTEQGDSAMYLCASRGPTNTEAFFGQGTRLTVV.

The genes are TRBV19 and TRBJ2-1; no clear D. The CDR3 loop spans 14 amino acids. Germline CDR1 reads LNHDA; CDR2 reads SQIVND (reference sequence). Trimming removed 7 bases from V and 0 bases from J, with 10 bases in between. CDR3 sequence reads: CASNPSLSYNEQFF. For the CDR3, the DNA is TGTGCCAGTAACCCTAGTCTCTCCTACAATGAGCAGTTCTTC. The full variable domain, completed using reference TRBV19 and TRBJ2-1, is DGGITQSPKYLFRKEGQNVTLSCEQNLNHDAMYWYRQDPGQGLRLIYYSQIVNDFQKGDIAEGYSVSREKKESFPLTVTSAQKNPTAFYLCASNPSLSYNEQFFGPGTRLTVL.

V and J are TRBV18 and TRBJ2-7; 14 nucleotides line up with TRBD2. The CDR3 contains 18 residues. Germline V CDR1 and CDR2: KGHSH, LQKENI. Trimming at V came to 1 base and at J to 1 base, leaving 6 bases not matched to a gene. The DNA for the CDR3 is TGTGCCAGCTCACCACTAGGACTAGCGGGAGGCCAATCCTACGAGCAGTACTTC. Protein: CASSPLGLAGGQSYEQYF.

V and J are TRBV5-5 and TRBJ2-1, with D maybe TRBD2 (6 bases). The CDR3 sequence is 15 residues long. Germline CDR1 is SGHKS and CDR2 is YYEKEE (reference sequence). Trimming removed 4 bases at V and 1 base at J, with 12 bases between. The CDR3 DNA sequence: TGTGCCAGCAGCCTCGGGGACTCATCCTACAATGAGCAGTTCTTC. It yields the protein CASSLGDSSYNEQFF.

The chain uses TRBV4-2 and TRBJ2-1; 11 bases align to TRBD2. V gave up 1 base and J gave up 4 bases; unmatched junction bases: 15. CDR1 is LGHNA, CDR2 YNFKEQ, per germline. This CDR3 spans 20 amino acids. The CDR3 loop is CASSQAGTSGFLLAYNEQFF. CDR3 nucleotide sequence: TGTGCCAGCAGCCAAGCCGGGACTAGCGGCTTTCTACTAGCATACAATGAGCAGTTCTTC.